What follows are 27 T cell receptor beta chains derived from one specimen sequenced in a study of shared T cell receptors in the human thymus. TCRdb's copy holds only in-frame clones and misses some; the assay was immunoSEQ multiplex PCR. The sample holds about 660,000 clones, over 75% seen once. The same sample was also studied in work on human thymus T cells.

The sample was thymocytes. The receptor source for this set is a boy less than two years old with a congenital heart defect.

The chain has TRBV19 and TRBJ1-1; D is unresolved. Trimming shortened V by 5 bases and J by 5 bases, and 24 bases separated the two germline ends. This CDR3 is built from 17 residues. Germline lookup yields CDR1 LNHDA and CDR2 SQIVND (reference sequence). The CDR3 DNA reads TGTGCCAGTAGTTGGCGTCAAGCCGCGGGAGATGATACTGAAGCTTTCTTT. The encoded protein is CASSWRQAAGDDTEAFF.

This clone was seen just once. V usage is TRBV30 and J usage is TRBJ2-6; D might be TRBD1 (6 bases). Trimming left V 7 bases short and J 0 bases short, with 16 bases between. CDR1 GTSNPN and CDR2 SVGIG come from the germline V gene (reference sequence). The CDR3 length is 16 residues. CDR3 in amino acids: CALYRAALSGANVLTF. The CDR3 region has the DNA TGTGCCTTGTACAGGGCAGCTCTCTCTGGGGCCAACGTCCTGACTTTC.

The chain is built from TRBV6-5 and TRBJ1-1; no firm D call. Germline V gives CDR1 MNHEY, CDR2 SVGAGI. The CDR3 runs to 14 residues. Trimming left V 2 bases short and J 1 base short, with 8 bases between. The CDR3 protein is CASSYTYRNTEAFF. CDR3 in DNA: TGTGCCAGCAGTTACACTTACAGGAACACTGAAGCTTTCTTT.

The CDR3 sequence: CASSLRTGPLYSNQPQHF. The CDR3 DNA reads TGTGCCAGCAGTTTAAGGACAGGACCTCTTTATAGCAATCAGCCCCAGCATTTT. J is TRBJ1-5 and V is TRBV28; 7 positions agree with TRBD1. This CDR3 has 18 residues. Per germline, CDR1 MDHEN and CDR2 SYDVKM. With 2 bases clipped from V and 0 bases from J, the junction kept 10 bases outside the gene matches.

The V call is TRBV11-2, the J call TRBJ2-2, with D possibly matching TRBD1 (6 bases). CDR3 size: 17 residues. The V gene lost 0 bases and the J gene lost 3 bases, with 14 bases spanning the gap. Germline V CDR1 and CDR2: SGHAT, FQNNGV. This CDR3 is CASSLDHRELHTGELFF. The CDR3 DNA is TGTGCCAGCAGCTTAGATCACAGGGAGCTCCACACCGGGGAGCTGTTTTTT.

The chain combines TRBV6-1 with TRBJ1-1; 7 bases fit TRBD1. The CDR3 spans 15 residues. V was clipped by 3 bases and J by 4 bases; unmatched bases: 8. CDR1 is MNHNS, CDR2 SASEGT, per germline. The CDR3 reads CASSEMRQGITEAFF. CDR3 bases: TGTGCCAGCAGTGAGATGAGACAGGGTATCACTGAAGCTTTCTTT.

The V call is TRBV15, the J call TRBJ2-5; 7 bases are a match to TRBD2. Trimming removed 1 base from V and 4 bases from J; junction bases left unmatched: 3. CDR3 length equals 14 residues. Germline V gene data show CDR1 as LNHNV and CDR2 as YYDKDF (reference sequence). CDR3 nucleotides: TGTGCCACCAGCAGAGGACTAGCTCGAGAGACCCAGTACTTC. Its translation is CATSRGLARETQYF.

This clone has a handful of counts. CDR3 loop: CASSSSSRGRTYEQYF. CDR3 DNA sequence: TGTGCCAGCAGCTCCTCATCCAGGGGGCGGACCTACGAGCAGTACTTC. The chain recombines TRBV7-9 with TRBJ2-7, with TRBD1 matching over 8 bases. The length of the CDR3 is 16 residues. Per germline, CDR1 SEHNR and CDR2 FQNEAQ (reference sequence). V was clipped by 4 bases and J by 2 bases; unmatched bases: 10.

This clone was seen once. V usage is TRBV11-2 and J usage is TRBJ1-5; D is unclear. Trimming stripped 6 bases from V and 1 base from J, with 7 bases between. CDR1 SGHAT and CDR2 FQNNGV come from the germline V gene. The CDR3 runs 13 residues. This CDR3 reads CASRGDSNQPQHF. The CDR3 nucleotides are TGTGCCAGCAGGGGAGACAGCAATCAGCCCCAGCATTTT.

For this clone: Sequence at one end of the junction differs from germline and may be a read error. This chain links TRBV2 with TRBJ2-7, with D possibly TRBD2 on 5 matching bases. CDR1 is SNHLY and CDR2 is FYNNEI in the germline V gene. This CDR3 has 10 residues. For the CDR3, the DNA is TGTGCCAGCAGTGTGTACCGAGCGGAATTC. Protein sequence: CASSVYRAEF.

V usage is TRBV15 and J usage is TRBJ2-2; 8 bases agree with TRBD1. V lost 3 bases, J lost 7 bases, and 10 bases stayed unmatched. The germline V gene encodes CDR1 LNHNV and CDR2 YYDKDF (reference sequence). CDR3 size: 16 residues. CDR3: CATSRPRQGSGGELFF. In nucleotides, the CDR3 is TGTGCCACCAGCAGGCCCAGACAGGGGAGCGGCGGGGAGCTGTTTTTT.

The chain carries TRBV9 and TRBJ1-3; 9 bases are a match to TRBD1. There are 14 residues in the CDR3. Germline V CDR1 and CDR2: SGDLS, YYNGEE. V was pared by 4 bases and J by 6 bases, with 5 bases of the junction left unmatched. The CDR3 reads CASSPRDRENTIYF. CDR3 DNA sequence: TGTGCCAGCAGCCCTCGGGACAGGGAAAACACCATATATTTT.

V usage is TRBV7-6 and J usage is TRBJ2-7; 8 nucleotides align to TRBD1. The trim removed 1 base at V and 2 bases at J, leaving 4 bases unmatched. Germline V gene sequence: CDR1 SGHVS, CDR2 FNYEAQ. The CDR3 consists of 15 residues. CDR3 sequence (DNA): TGTGCCAGCAGCTTAGAGGACAGGGATACCTACGAGCAGTACTTC. Translated: CASSLEDRDTYEQYF.

V usage is TRBV28 and J usage is TRBJ1-5; 9 nucleotides align to TRBD1. Germline-derived CDR1 and CDR2 are MDHEN and SYDVKM. The CDR3 is made up of 14 amino acids. J lost 7 bases, V lost 2 bases, and 3 bases had no gene match. CDR3 protein: CASSLGTGRQPQHF. The CDR3 bases are TGTGCCAGCAGTTTAGGGACAGGGAGGCAGCCCCAGCATTTT. Based on the CDR3 plus reference TRBV28 and TRBJ1-5, the full variable domain is DVKVTQSSRYLVKRTGEKVFLECVQDMDHENMFWYRQDPGLGLRLIYFSYDVKMKEKGDIPEGYSVSREKKERFSLILESASTNQTSMYLCASSLGTGRQPQHFGDGTRLSIL.

This clone was seen just once. The chain joins TRBV28 to TRBJ2-5, with a tentative D call TRBD1 (6 bases). The V end lost 6 bases, the J end lost 1 base, and 15 bases lay between the germline ends. There are 15 residues in the CDR3. CDR1 MDHEN and CDR2 SYDVKM come from the germline V gene. In DNA form, the CDR3 reads TGTGCCAGCAGGCCGAAACAGGGCCTCCAAGAGACCCAGTACTTC. Its translation: CASRPKQGLQETQYF. Combining the CDR3 with reference TRBV28 and TRBJ2-5 gives the whole variable domain DVKVTQSSRYLVKRTGEKVFLECVQDMDHENMFWYRQDPGLGLRLIYFSYDVKMKEKGDIPEGYSVSREKKERFSLILESASTNQTSMYLCASRPKQGLQETQYFGPGTRLLVL.

This rearrangement joins TRBV28 to TRBJ2-2; a possible D gene is TRBD1 (5 bases). CDR1 is MDHEN, CDR2 SYDVKM, per germline. V was pared by 3 bases and J by 7 bases, with 15 bases between. There are 15 residues in the CDR3. CDR3 nucleotides: TGTGCCAGCAGTTTGGGGCAGGGTATAGGCGGGGAGCTGTTTTTT. Translated: CASSLGQGIGGELFF.

Comments on this clone: The junction and the germline gene differ at one end; a read error may be behind it. V is TRBV7-2 and J is TRBJ1-5; a weak D match, TRBD1 (6 bases). The CDR3 totals 16 residues. Germline CDR1 reads SGHTA; CDR2 reads FQGNSA. CDR3: CASSLAGQGSNQPQHF. As DNA, the CDR3 is TGTGCCAGCAGCCTAGCCGGGCAGGGGTCCAATCAGCCCCAGCATTTT.

The CDR3 is CASRDRDRGPHYGYTF. CDR3 nucleotide sequence: TGCGCCAGCAGGGACCGGGACAGGGGGCCCCACTATGGCTACACCTTC. The V call is TRBV5-1, the J call TRBJ1-2, with TRBD1 matching 12 bases. CDR1 SGHRS and CDR2 YFSETQ come from the germline V gene. This CDR3 comprises 16 residues. With 5 bases clipped from V and 3 bases from J, the junction kept 8 bases outside the gene matches.

The rearrangement uses TRBV29-1 and TRBJ2-7; D possibly corresponds to TRBD1 (6 bases). V gave up 4 bases and J gave up 2 bases, with 9 bases separating them. There are 12 residues in the CDR3. Germline V gene data show CDR1 as SQVTM and CDR2 as ANQGSEA. CDR3 protein: CSVGGQTYEQYF. DNA of the CDR3: TGCAGCGTTGGGGGGCAGACCTACGAGCAGTACTTC.

The count of this clone is one. The chain combines TRBV5-4 with TRBJ2-7; 12 bases map to TRBD2. With V trimmed by 3 bases and J by 2 bases, 9 bases remained unmatched. Germline V lookup: CDR1 SGHNT, CDR2 YYREEE (reference sequence). There are 17 residues in the CDR3. CDR3 sequence: CASSSDGRLAGAYEQYF. The DNA for the CDR3 is TGTGCCAGCAGCTCCGACGGAAGACTAGCGGGGGCCTACGAGCAGTACTTC.

This clone was recorded only once. J is TRBJ2-7 and V is TRBV13; the match to TRBD1 covers 10 bases. The V gene's germline CDR1 is PRHDT and CDR2 FYEKMQ (reference sequence). The CDR3 loop spans 15 amino acids. The ends lost 4 bases at V and 5 bases at J; junction bases unmatched: 8. The CDR3 protein is CASSSMGQGMNEQYF. The CDR3 bases are TGTGCCAGCAGCTCAATGGGACAGGGGATGAACGAGCAGTACTTC.

This clone showed up just once. The rearrangement joins TRBV11-2 to TRBJ1-1; TRBD1 is a possible D gene (6 bases). The CDR3 is 17 residues long. Trimming cost V 0 bases and J 7 bases, with 21 bases left between them. CDR1 and CDR2 (germline): SGHAT, FQNNGV. The CDR3 here is CASSLDSPNRGRGEAFF. The CDR3 bases are TGTGCCAGCAGCTTAGATTCCCCCAATAGGGGCAGGGGTGAAGCTTTCTTT.

V is TRBV11-2 and J is TRBJ1-5, with D possibly matching TRBD1 (6 bases). The CDR3 spans 14 residues. Looked up from germline, CDR1 is SGHAT and CDR2 is FQNNGV. Trimming took off 5 bases at V and 9 bases at J, with 17 bases between the two ends. The CDR3 DNA follows: TGTGCCAGCAGCATATCACAGGGCCCTTCGCCCCAGCATTTT. Translation: CASSISQGPSPQHF.

The genes are TRBV11-2 and TRBJ2-7; perhaps TRBD1 as D (5 bases). This CDR3 has 13 residues. CDR1 is SGHAT and CDR2 is FQNNGV in the germline V gene. The ends were cut back, 5 bases at V and 4 bases at J, with 12 bases in the middle. CDR3: CASSPNPGYEQYF. The DNA of the CDR3 is TGTGCCAGCAGCCCCAATCCAGGGTACGAGCAGTACTTC.

This chain's CDR3 is CASSVRQGRAYEQYF. The CDR3 coding sequence is TGTGCCAGCAGTGTAAGACAGGGGAGGGCCTACGAGCAGTACTTC. The chain carries TRBV25-1 and TRBJ2-7, with D perhaps matching TRBD1 (8 bases). The CDR3 runs 15 residues. Germline V gene lookup returns CDR1 MGHDK and CDR2 SYGVNS. Trimming removed 4 bases from V and 2 bases from J, with 15 bases in between.

The chain joins TRBV9 to TRBJ1-5; 9 bases agree with TRBD1. Looked up from germline, CDR1 is SGDLS and CDR2 is YYNGEE. This CDR3 is 13 amino acids long. The CDR3: CETQGAGNQPQHF. The CDR3 DNA follows: TGTGAAACACAGGGGGCTGGCAATCAGCCCCAGCATTTT.

Points on this clone: The same CDR3 also results from other DNA sequences found in this sample. In nucleotides, the CDR3 is TGTGCCAGCAGCTTAAATAGAACCGGGGAGCTGTTTTTT. As protein: CASSLNRTGELFF. This chain links TRBV7-3 with TRBJ2-2; no clear D gene. Trimming left V 1 base short and J 5 bases short, with 5 bases between. The CDR3 consists of 13 residues. The V gene's germline CDR1 is SGHTA and CDR2 FQGTGA.